The present entry profiles one T cell receptor (beta chain) with its context. Its target antigen remains unknown. It has no much larger one-base neighbor in the sample; base qualities were not kept. Participants in the prospective study were aged about 18 to 90 years, lived in about two dozen United States geographic areas, and enrolled through a virtual design. In the prospective study, participants were assigned to cohorts based on the clinical history participants reported in a screening survey and a study questionnaire. ImmuneRACE Cohort 3 recovered participants were defined by two consecutive negative NP/OP PCR tests, healthcare professional clearance, or symptom resolution. In the prospective study, whole blood, serum and a nasopharyngeal or oropharyngeal swab were collected from each participant by mobile phlebotomists. Participants in the prospective study had the option to provide additional blood draws and questionnaires over a 2-month period. Before DNA extraction, blood samples from the prospective study were shipped at room temperature or frozen.

The germline V gene yields SGHAT for CDR1 and FQNNGV for CDR2. V is cut by 1 base and J by 2 bases, and the space between the germline ends is 6 bases. The cysteine opens and the phenylalanine closes a CDR3 of 13 amino acids. The kept DNA is CDR3 alone, 39 bases in frame from the first base. TCRbeta CDR3 regions were amplified from genomic DNA by means of the immunoSEQ Assay, a bias-controlled multiplex PCR. In the paper's pipeline: Nucleated cell counts per sample were estimated from amplification of reference gene primers within the assay. To quantify the absolute abundance of each unique TCRbeta CDR3 rearrangement, sequence reads were collapsed and filtered. For each sample, productive Simpson clonality was calculated as the square root of Simpson's diversity index across productive rearrangements. Sourced from immuneACCESS, this table was stored by TCRdb with only in-frame sequences that have V and J called. A share of the clones is absent; for the studies checked, an unresolved V gene accounts for under half, and the remainder has no known explanation. From that table come the V and J calls and clone size; the DNA was used to work out D and trimming. The sample records roughly 160,000 clones, roughly 80% of which are singletons. The leading ten clones occupy approximately 3% of the sample.

This entry belongs to a study of blood T cell repertoires in COVID-19 (dated by TCRdb to the early 2020s). For the study in its entirety: Samples covering the acute and convalescent phases of COVID-19 were provided by collaborators in the United States, Italy and Spain. The prospective study material was composed of cDNA or gDNA derived from T cells, B-cell-depleted T cells, or PBMCs. Deeply sampled blood TCRbeta repertoires from subjects exposed to, actively infected with, or recovered from COVID-19 were included in the dataset. The repertoires were released in a freely available public database meant as a resource for research on the immune response to SARS-CoV-2. The samples were drawn from the first 160 participants of the ongoing ImmuneRACE study and from about 1,200 subjects provided by 6 global collaborators. The sample metadata nearly always contained a de-identified subject ID, COVID-19 status, age in years and sex. HLA class I and class II types, where available, came from metadata supplied by the sample provider rather than from assay-based typing.

Broader findings and caveats from the paper: The amount of clinical and demographic metadata varied by source and participant and was provided uncurated.

Sequenced input: PBMCs or T cells enriched from blood (not recorded which). This receptor was taken from a woman aged 60 to 75 who had recovered from COVID-19. The V and J segments used are TRBV11-2 and TRBJ2-7; the D gene is unclear. The nucleotide sequence reads as follows: TGTGCCAGCAGCTTAGGGCCGACCTACGAGCAGTACTTC. Its amino acids are CASSLGPTYEQYF. The full variable domain, with segments outside the CDR3 supplied by the reference TRBV11-2 and TRBJ2-7 proteins, appears as EAGVAQSPRYKIIEKRQSVAFWCNPISGHATLYWYQQILGQGPKLLIQFQNNGVVDDSQLPKDRFSAERLKGVDSTLKIQPAKLEDSAVYLCASSLGPTYEQYFGPGTRLTVT.